A selection of T cell receptor beta chains follows, all from one sample in a study of cytomegalovirus exposure and HLA in healthy donors. Libraries were prepared by immunoSEQ multiplex PCR; TCRdb keeps only in-frame clonotypes and omits some of them. The sample has 150,000 to 200,000 clones, 8.5% to 10% seen once. Sequencing was carried out using PBMCs. Receptor source: a woman aged 30 to 39 in good health and CMV-seropositive. CDR3s leave out the opening cysteine and the closing phenylalanine or tryptophan. Clone size appears in some rows only: once, few, many, or a class for an expanded clone.

clone_size,v_call,cdr3_aa
-,TRBV4-1,ASSQDLRRRTGEREQY
-,TRBV19,ASSIDGAGGLETQY
few,TRBV5-5,ASSLGTVPYSNQPQH
-,TRBV9,ASSAALGQIAGGEQY
once,TRBV28,ASSSPSTGVGGNQPQH
-,TRBV6-1,ASRHHGNQPQH
few,TRBV19,ASSQPTGGLRTFS
-,TRBV2,ASSERTSGVQETQY
-,TRBV6-1,ASSGRGDEQY
-,TRBV10-1,ASSESTGNGNTIY
-,TRBV11-2,ASSLVRGLGETQY
-,TRBV25-1,ASSPFNGATNEKLF
-,TRBV5-1,ASSLQSRSSGNTIY
few,TRBV27,ASSLGTSGRSGELF
-,TRBV6-1,ASSEWAGGYT
few,TRBV5-1,ASSLLRDSRTSYNEQF
few,TRBV4-1,ASSQGLAGGRAKNIQY
-,TRBV10-2,ASRGGPEINSPLH
-,TRBV5-1,ASSLTPVYQETQY
-,TRBV19,ASSHSRWDEQF
-,TRBV6-4,ASCRPGTDDGEQY
-,TRBV18,ASSPAGNSNQPQH
-,TRBV9,ASSVGLSRQGYHEQY
few,TRBV5-1,ASSFLSGTLYEQY
few,TRBV19,ASSIGTSVNTQY
few,TRBV7-2,ASSFDKNYGYT
few,TRBV5-1,ASNGAGDEQF
many,TRBV11-2,ASTQAGGFFTGELF
-,TRBV25-1,ASRAAGTYGYT
few,TRBV6-1,ASRGDSFYEQY
few,TRBV5-1,ASSAGTDTHNYGYT
few,TRBV29-1,SVDGDWNTGELF
few,TRBV5-1,ASSFPGQGPETQY
few,TRBV9,ASSVVGNMNTEAF
-,TRBV5-1,ASSPGQTGANVLT
-,TRBV19,ASSMGGTPRSEQY
-,TRBV4-1,ASSQWVIQGRNIQY
-,TRBV9,ASSGRASGYYNEQF
few,TRBV7-2,ASIWGGARETQY
-,TRBV10-1,ASSNRIGGSGSSNTGELF
-,TRBV7-7,ASSQAGTTGELF
few,TRBV5-1,ASSLGKLAGLGELF